Listed below are T cell receptor beta chains from one sample, sequenced in a study of metastatic and nonmetastatic thyroid tumors. TCRdb re-clonotyped the PCR reads via MiXCR. Here the sample spans 9,500 to 15,000 clones, 25% to 40% being singletons. What was sequenced was tumor tissue. All receptors come from a female donor with papillary thyroid cancer or a benign thyroid nodule (not recorded which). Some clones in this sample may be carry-over from other donors' samples. Each CDR3 is given without its conserved first and last residue. Each record gives: J gene, V gene, CDR3 protein.

j_gene: TRBJ2-2; v_gene: TRBV6-1; CDR3aa: ASSRGGGGNTGELF
j_gene: TRBJ2-5; v_gene: TRBV5-1; CDR3aa: ASSLTREQETQY
j_gene: TRBJ2-7; v_gene: TRBV4-1; CDR3aa: ASSQDIGLSSYEQY
j_gene: TRBJ2-5; v_gene: TRBV7-2; CDR3aa: ASSLAGTQKETQY
j_gene: TRBJ2-5; v_gene: TRBV24-1; CDR3aa: ATSGGGDETQY
j_gene: TRBJ2-6; v_gene: TRBV4-1; CDR3aa: ASSQGIGTSGRSGANVLT
j_gene: TRBJ2-1; v_gene: TRBV20-1; CDR3aa: STPAAAGGTYNEQF
j_gene: TRBJ1-4; v_gene: TRBV29-1; CDR3aa: SATGQGAEKLF
j_gene: TRBJ2-6; v_gene: TRBV19; CDR3aa: ASSPGTGVGSGANVLT
j_gene: TRBJ2-1; v_gene: TRBV28; CDR3aa: ASRGRLYNEQF
j_gene: TRBJ2-5; v_gene: TRBV18; CDR3aa: ASSGTGGMKTQY
j_gene: TRBJ1-1; v_gene: TRBV24-1; CDR3aa: ATSDRGTGGRTEAF
j_gene: TRBJ1-5; v_gene: TRBV7-9; CDR3aa: ASSLGLNQPQH
j_gene: TRBJ2-3; v_gene: TRBV27; CDR3aa: ASRKTPGRDTQY
j_gene: TRBJ2-2; v_gene: TRBV19; CDR3aa: ASKETSGIPTGELF
j_gene: TRBJ2-7; v_gene: TRBV7-2; CDR3aa: ASSSLPGIHEQY
j_gene: TRBJ1-1; v_gene: TRBV5-4; CDR3aa: ASSLPQGMNTEAF
j_gene: TRBJ2-1; v_gene: TRBV7-2; CDR3aa: ASSLRMGEGNEQF
j_gene: TRBJ2-1; v_gene: TRBV5-5; CDR3aa: ASSLYPGPTSTYEQF
j_gene: TRBJ1-4; v_gene: TRBV6-2/TRBV6-3; CDR3aa: ASSQGAFEKLF
j_gene: TRBJ2-5; v_gene: TRBV6-5; CDR3aa: ASSYSRTGPETQY
j_gene: TRBJ1-5; v_gene: TRBV20-1; CDR3aa: SARGGQFNQPQH
j_gene: TRBJ1-1; v_gene: TRBV7-2; CDR3aa: ASSLLGFNTEAF
j_gene: TRBJ1-6; v_gene: TRBV9; CDR3aa: ASSIHQEGREDSPLH
j_gene: TRBJ2-2; v_gene: TRBV5-1; CDR3aa: ASSLAGTGETGELF
j_gene: TRBJ2-7; v_gene: TRBV5-1; CDR3aa: ASSLAATYEQY
j_gene: TRBJ1-3; v_gene: TRBV20-1; CDR3aa: SARPRRGSGNTIY
j_gene: TRBJ2-2; v_gene: TRBV5-1; CDR3aa: ASSLTPPTGGNTGELF
j_gene: TRBJ1-5; v_gene: TRBV6-1; CDR3aa: ASSEWGAGSNQPQH
j_gene: TRBJ1-1; v_gene: TRBV19; CDR3aa: ASSSGGWAEAF
j_gene: TRBJ1-6; v_gene: TRBV9; CDR3aa: ASSPSNSPLH
j_gene: TRBJ2-5; v_gene: TRBV7-2; CDR3aa: ASSLTWLAGETQY
j_gene: TRBJ1-6; v_gene: TRBV6-5; CDR3aa: ASSYSPDSSPLH
j_gene: TRBJ2-4; v_gene: TRBV6-2/TRBV6-3; CDR3aa: ASTGKIPGLAGGGRSKNIQY
j_gene: TRBJ2-7; v_gene: TRBV2; CDR3aa: ASTIGSPTGQY
j_gene: TRBJ1-2; v_gene: TRBV6-5; CDR3aa: ASSYLSGQGTNYGYT
j_gene: TRBJ2-7; v_gene: TRBV20-1; CDR3aa: SARNEGRGHEQY
j_gene: TRBJ2-7; v_gene: TRBV5-1; CDR3aa: ASSPRRTGGSSYEQY
j_gene: TRBJ2-1; v_gene: TRBV2; CDR3aa: ASKVGTTPDQF
j_gene: TRBJ2-7; v_gene: TRBV6-1; CDR3aa: ASSWGGQVGREQY
j_gene: TRBJ2-6; v_gene: TRBV6-2/TRBV6-3; CDR3aa: ASSYFYRLAGGTKGANVLT
j_gene: TRBJ1-2; v_gene: TRBV6-2/TRBV6-3; CDR3aa: ASRTVGDYGYT
j_gene: TRBJ1-6; v_gene: TRBV6-1; CDR3aa: ASRRPGGGPLH
j_gene: TRBJ1-1; v_gene: TRBV12-3/TRBV12-4; CDR3aa: ASSSTGRGEAF
j_gene: TRBJ2-1; v_gene: TRBV12-3/TRBV12-4; CDR3aa: AIILRRGDNEQF
j_gene: TRBJ2-6; v_gene: TRBV18; CDR3aa: ASPLQGAGANVLT